The 23 T cell receptor beta chains given below trace back to one sample, sequenced in a study of T cells in localized non-small cell lung cancer. Profiled with immunoSEQ multiplex PCR; TCRdb holds only in-frame clones, not every one. The sample has fewer than 95,000 clones, roughly 93% seen once; the top ten hold about 4%. Sequences were derived from PBMCs, sampled before any cancer treatment. The receptor set was obtained from a woman aged 40-69 years with stage II squamous cell lung carcinoma.

The V gene is TRBV27, the J gene TRBJ2-3, with a tentative D call TRBD2 (5 bases). CDR1 is MNHEY, CDR2 SMNVEV, per germline (reference sequence). The ends were cut back, 0 bases at V and 1 base at J, with 8 bases in the middle. The CDR3 is made up of 15 amino acids. Here the CDR3 DNA reads TGTGCCAGCAGTTTATCGGGGAGTGGCACAGATACGCAGTATTTT. Amino acids: CASSLSGSGTDTQYF.

This chain joins TRBV6-1 and TRBJ1-5; 11 nucleotides line up with TRBD1. V shed 4 bases and J 8 bases; nucleotides not matched to a gene: 7. The CDR3 has 15 residues. Germline V CDR1 and CDR2: MNHNS, SASEGT. The DNA of the CDR3 is TGTGCCAGCAGTGGATGGACAGGGGGCAAAGAGCCCCAGCATTTT. The encoded protein is CASSGWTGGKEPQHF.

Here the CDR3 DNA reads TGTGCCAGCAGCTTGAGTTCCGGGAGGAAAACTGAAGCTTTCTTT. This translates into CASSLSSGRKTEAFF. The chain links TRBV9 to TRBJ1-1; no definite D call. This CDR3 comprises 15 residues. The V end lost 4 bases, the J end lost 5 bases, and 18 bases lay between the germline ends. CDR1 is SGDLS and CDR2 is YYNGEE in the germline V gene.

This clone was observed a few times. The chain links TRBV6-5 to TRBJ1-4; 10 bases are shared with TRBD1. The CDR3 is 14 residues long. V lost 2 bases to trimming and J lost 8 bases; unmatched junction nucleotides: 2. Germline CDR1 is MNHEY and CDR2 is SVGAGI. The CDR3 sequence: CASSYDRGREKLFF. The CDR3 nucleotides read TGTGCCAGCAGTTACGACAGGGGGCGGGAAAAACTGTTTTTT.

V and J are TRBV25-1 and TRBJ2-5, with 9 bases aligning to TRBD1. The CDR3 runs to 18 residues. J gave up 1 base and V 4 bases, and 13 bases lay outside the gene matches. Germline V CDR1 and CDR2: MGHDK, SYGVNS. CDR3: CASSATHGTGKGQETQYF. For the CDR3, the DNA is TGTGCCAGCAGTGCTACCCACGGGACAGGGAAAGGCCAAGAGACCCAGTACTTC.

This clone was seen only once. The rearrangement links TRBV5-4 to TRBJ2-3; TRBD2 matches at 8 bases. V lost 2 bases and J lost 4; bases outside the gene matches: 6. The CDR3 loop spans 15 amino acids. The germline V gene encodes CDR1 SGHNT and CDR2 YYREEE (reference sequence). CDR3 bases: TGTGCCAGCAGCTTAAGCGGGAGAGTTCCAGATACGCAGTATTTT. Translating it yields CASSLSGRVPDTQYF.

V usage is TRBV29-1 and J usage is TRBJ2-2; D not certain. In germline, CDR1 is SQVTM, CDR2 ANQGSEA. The ends were cut back, 4 bases at V and 2 bases at J, with 11 bases in the middle. The CDR3 runs 14 residues. The CDR3, as DNA: TGCAGCGTTGCCGTCGGTTCTAACACCGGGGAGCTGTTTTTT. Translation: CSVAVGSNTGELFF.

This chain connects TRBV4-1 to TRBJ1-2; 7 nucleotides align to TRBD1. The CDR3 length is 15 residues. Germline V CDR1 and CDR2: MGHRA, YSYEKL. Trimming removed 0 bases from V and 6 bases from J; junction bases left unmatched: 7. The CDR3: CASSQDWTGRDGYTF. DNA of the CDR3: TGCGCCAGCAGCCAAGATTGGACAGGAAGAGATGGCTACACCTTC.

V and J are TRBV19 and TRBJ1-4, with 7 bases that match TRBD1. Germline V gene lookup returns CDR1 LNHDA and CDR2 SQIVND (reference sequence). This CDR3 has 15 residues. After removal of 3 bases from V and 5 bases from J, the junction contained 6 bases not matched to a gene. The CDR3 is CASSMGGQQNEKLFF. CDR3 in DNA: TGTGCCAGTAGTATGGGGGGACAGCAGAATGAAAAACTGTTTTTT.

The rearrangement uses TRBV29-1 and TRBJ1-1; 10 bases line up with TRBD1. The CDR3 extends over 12 amino acids. J lost 10 bases, V lost 7 bases, and 9 bases had no gene match. CDR1 is SQVTM and CDR2 is ANQGSEA in the germline V gene. The DNA of the CDR3 is TGCAGCGCCGAGACAGGGGGCGCGGGAGCTTTCTTT. Its translation is CSAETGGAGAFF.

The chain recombines TRBV30 with TRBJ1-3; 9 positions agree with TRBD1. Per the germline V gene, CDR1 is GTSNPN and CDR2 is SVGIG (reference sequence). Trimming cost V 1 base and J 1 base; bases outside gene matches: 2. CDR3 length: 15 amino acids. Here the CDR3 reads CAWSGDRVSGNTIYF. The CDR3 DNA reads TGTGCCTGGAGTGGGGACAGGGTTTCTGGAAACACCATATATTTT.

This sequence joins TRBV5-4 and TRBJ2-1; tentatively, D is TRBD2 (6 bases). The CDR3 totals 14 residues. V was clipped by 0 bases and J by 8 bases, with 12 bases between them. The V gene's germline CDR1 is SGHNT and CDR2 YYREEE (reference sequence). DNA for the CDR3: TGTGCCAGCAGCTTGGAGGGGCCGGGGGATGAGCAGTTCTTC. This translates into CASSLEGPGDEQFF. The full variable domain, its missing parts supplied by reference TRBV5-4 and TRBJ2-1, is ETGVTQSPTHLIKTRGQQVTLRCSSQSGHNTVSWYQQALGQGPQFIFQYYREEENGRGNFPPRFSGLQFPNYSSELNVNALELDDSALYLCASSLEGPGDEQFFGPGTRLTVL.

This chain connects TRBV5-1 to TRBJ1-4, with D maybe TRBD1 (5 bases). Deletions cut 0 bases from V and 8 bases from J, with 11 bases between. CDR1 and CDR2 from the germline V gene are SGHRS and YFSETQ. The length of the CDR3 is 14 residues. In DNA, the CDR3 is TGCGCCAGCAGCTTGGGACACAGGATCGAAAAACTGTTTTTT. The encoded protein is CASSLGHRIEKLFF.

This clone was observed a single time. The rearrangement joins TRBV28 to TRBJ1-5; D remains unclear. This CDR3 spans 16 amino acids. From germline, CDR1 is MDHEN and CDR2 SYDVKM. V lost 1 base, J lost 1 base, and 11 bases lay in between. The CDR3 protein is CASSLYRPGSNQPQHF. CDR3 in DNA: TGTGCCAGCAGTTTATATCGCCCGGGGAGCAATCAGCCCCAGCATTTT.

The chain employs TRBV7-8 and TRBJ2-7; D gene ambiguous. V lost 3 bases to trimming and J lost 3 bases, with 6 bases between them. The CDR3 sequence is 12 residues long. From germline, CDR1 is SGHVS and CDR2 FQNEAQ. The CDR3 DNA sequence: TGTGCCAGCAGCTTGACGGACTACGAGCAGTACTTC. Its protein is CASSLTDYEQYF.

V is TRBV7-9 and J is TRBJ2-7, with 7 bases identical to TRBD1. V shed 5 bases and J 3 bases; nucleotides not matched to a gene: 7. Germline lookup yields CDR1 SEHNR and CDR2 FQNEAQ (reference sequence). The CDR3 runs 14 residues. DNA for the CDR3: TGTGCCAGCAGCCCTCCGGGACAGATCTACGAGCAGTACTTC. Residues: CASSPPGQIYEQYF. Full variable domain (missing parts from reference TRBV7-9 and TRBJ2-7): DTGVSQNPRHKITKRGQNVTFRCDPISEHNRLYWYRQTLGQGPEFLTYFQNEAQLEKSRLLSDRFSAERPKGSFSTLEIQRTEQGDSAMYLCASSPPGQIYEQYFGPGTRLTVT.

This chain's CDR3 is CSAGDEKLFF. The DNA of the CDR3 is TGCAGTGCCGGAGATGAAAAACTGTTTTTT. The chain carries TRBV20-1 and TRBJ1-4; D unresolved. V was cut by 6 bases and J by 6 bases, with 5 bases left in between. Germline loops: CDR1 DFQATT, CDR2 SNEGSKA (reference sequence). The CDR3 covers 10 residues.

This chain links TRBV4-1 with TRBJ1-3, with TRBD1 matching over 12 bases. This CDR3 is 18 amino acids long. From germline, CDR1 is MGHRA and CDR2 YSYEKL. Unmatched junction bases numbered 10, after V lost 3 bases and J lost 4 bases. This CDR3 is CASSQFRDRGRVGNTIYF. DNA of the CDR3: TGCGCCAGCAGCCAGTTCCGGGACAGGGGGCGAGTAGGAAACACCATATATTTT.

CDR3 sequence: CASGAGGHSGEKLFF. The DNA of the CDR3 is TGTGCCAGCGGGGCAGGGGGTCATTCCGGTGAAAAACTGTTTTTT. The V and J genes are TRBV6-5 and TRBJ1-4; 7 bases line up with TRBD1. Per germline, CDR1 MNHEY and CDR2 SVGAGI. CDR3 length equals 15 residues. The trim removed 8 bases at V and 7 bases at J, leaving 13 bases unmatched.

In this sample, this clone turned up once. The V and J genes are TRBV2 and TRBJ1-1, with 8 bases aligning to TRBD1. The V segment lost 6 bases and the J segment 7 bases; nucleotides outside the gene matches: 7. Germline values: CDR1 SNHLY, CDR2 FYNNEI. The CDR3 length is 13 residues. The CDR3 is CASSLDRVGEAFF. In DNA form, the CDR3 reads TGTGCCAGCAGCCTGGACAGGGTTGGTGAAGCTTTCTTT.

The CDR3, as DNA: TGTGCCAGCAGTTTATCGGCAGGATACAATGAGCAGTTCTTC. Its translation is CASSLSAGYNEQFF. This chain joins TRBV28 and TRBJ2-1; D unresolved. V lost 1 base to trimming and J lost 4 bases, with 8 bases between them. CDR1 and CDR2 from the germline V gene are MDHEN and SYDVKM. There are 14 residues in the CDR3.

The J gene is TRBJ2-1, the V gene TRBV27; no clear D gene. The CDR3 loop spans 14 amino acids. Trimming removed 5 bases from V and 5 bases from J, with 13 bases in between. Germline V CDR1 and CDR2: MNHEY, SMNVEV (reference sequence). This CDR3 is CASSPRVGNNEQFF. The CDR3 DNA follows: TGTGCCAGCAGTCCGCGCGTAGGAAACAATGAGCAGTTCTTC.

This chain links TRBV13 with TRBJ2-3, with a possible D match to TRBD2 (6 bases). The V and J ends lost 5 bases and 0 bases respectively, with 12 bases between them. From germline, CDR1 is PRHDT and CDR2 FYEKMQ (reference sequence). This CDR3 spans 15 amino acids. In DNA, the CDR3 is TGTGCCAGCAGCGCCGGCGGGACTAGCACAGATACGCAGTATTTT. It specifies CASSAGGTSTDTQYF.